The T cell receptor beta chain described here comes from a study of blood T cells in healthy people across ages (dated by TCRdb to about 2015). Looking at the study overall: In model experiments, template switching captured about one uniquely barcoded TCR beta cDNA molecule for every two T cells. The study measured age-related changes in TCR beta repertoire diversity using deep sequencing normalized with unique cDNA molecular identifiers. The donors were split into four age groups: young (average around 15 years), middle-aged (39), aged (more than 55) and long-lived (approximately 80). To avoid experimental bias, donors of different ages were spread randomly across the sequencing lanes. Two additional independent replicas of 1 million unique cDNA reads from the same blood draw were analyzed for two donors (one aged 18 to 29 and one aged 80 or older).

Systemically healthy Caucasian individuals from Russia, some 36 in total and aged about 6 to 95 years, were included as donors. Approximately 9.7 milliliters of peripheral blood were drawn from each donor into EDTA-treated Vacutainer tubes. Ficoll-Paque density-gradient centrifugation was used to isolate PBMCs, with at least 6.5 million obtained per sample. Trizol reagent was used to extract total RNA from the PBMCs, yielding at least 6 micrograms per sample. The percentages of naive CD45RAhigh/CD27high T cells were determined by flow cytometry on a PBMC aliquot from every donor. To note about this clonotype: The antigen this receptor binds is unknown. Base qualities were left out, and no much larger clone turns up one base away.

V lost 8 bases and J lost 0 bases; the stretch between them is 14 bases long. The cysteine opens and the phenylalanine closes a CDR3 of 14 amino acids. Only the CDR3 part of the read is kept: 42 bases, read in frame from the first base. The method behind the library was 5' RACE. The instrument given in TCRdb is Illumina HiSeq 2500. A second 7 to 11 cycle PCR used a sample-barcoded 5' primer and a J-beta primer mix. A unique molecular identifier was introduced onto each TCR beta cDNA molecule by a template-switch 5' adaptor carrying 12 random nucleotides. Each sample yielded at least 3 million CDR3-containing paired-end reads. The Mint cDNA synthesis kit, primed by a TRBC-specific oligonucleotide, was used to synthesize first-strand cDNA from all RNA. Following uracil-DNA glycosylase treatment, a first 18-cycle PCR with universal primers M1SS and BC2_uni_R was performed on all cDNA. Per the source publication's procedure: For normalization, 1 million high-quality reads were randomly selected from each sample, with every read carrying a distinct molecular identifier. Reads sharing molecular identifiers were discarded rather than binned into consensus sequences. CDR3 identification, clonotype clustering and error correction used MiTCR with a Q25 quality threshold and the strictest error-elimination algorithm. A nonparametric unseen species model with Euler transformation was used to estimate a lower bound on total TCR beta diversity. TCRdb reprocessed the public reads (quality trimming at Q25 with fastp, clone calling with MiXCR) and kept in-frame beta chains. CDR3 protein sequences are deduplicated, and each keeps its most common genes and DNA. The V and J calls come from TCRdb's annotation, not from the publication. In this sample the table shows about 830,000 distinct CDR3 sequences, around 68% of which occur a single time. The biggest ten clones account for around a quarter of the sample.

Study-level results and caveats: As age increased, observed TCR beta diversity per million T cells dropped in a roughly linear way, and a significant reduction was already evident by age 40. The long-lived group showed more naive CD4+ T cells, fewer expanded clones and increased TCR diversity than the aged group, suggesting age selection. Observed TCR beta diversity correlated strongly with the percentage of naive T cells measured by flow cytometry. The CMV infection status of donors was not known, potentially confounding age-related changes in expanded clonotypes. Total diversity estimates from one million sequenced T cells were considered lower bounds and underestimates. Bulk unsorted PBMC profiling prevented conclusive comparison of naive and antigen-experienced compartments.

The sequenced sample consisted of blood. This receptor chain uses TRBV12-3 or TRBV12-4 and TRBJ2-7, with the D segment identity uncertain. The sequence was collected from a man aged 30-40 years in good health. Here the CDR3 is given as CASSVPRASYEQYF. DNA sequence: TGTGCCAGCTCGGTCCCCCGGGCCTCCTACGAGCAGTACTTC.